This TCR beta chain was recorded in a study of T cell responses to AZD1222 COVID-19 vaccine. Study results and limitations: White British people made up most donors, females outnumbered males, and clonal diversity was possibly underestimated.

Germline V gives CDR1 SGHRS, CDR2 YFSETQ. The CDR3 has 15 amino acids. The V segment lost 0 bases and the J segment 4 bases; nucleotides outside the gene matches: 3. Notes on this clone: What it recognizes is unknown.

Assay: immunoSEQ multiplex PCR; the TCRdb copy retains only in-frame clones and omits some. There are 150,000 to 200,000 clones in the sample; 85% to 90% occur only once, and roughly 27% lies in the top ten. The receptor was isolated from an adult who received the AZD1222 COVID-19 vaccine. Material: peripheral blood, obtained 28 days after the second AZD1222 dose. The V gene is TRBV5-1, the J gene TRBJ2-7; 11 bases align to TRBD1. As DNA, the CDR3 is TGCGCCAGCAGCTTGGCCGGACAGGGGGCTTACGAGCAGTACTTC. Encoded protein: CASSLAGQGAYEQYF. The full variable domain, rest sourced from reference TRBV5-1 and TRBJ2-7, is KAGVTQTPRYLIKTRGQQVTLSCSPISGHRSVSWYQQTPGQGLQFLFEYFSETQRNKGNFPGRFSGRQFSNSRSEMNVSTLELGDSALYLCASSLAGQGAYEQYFGPGTRLTVT.